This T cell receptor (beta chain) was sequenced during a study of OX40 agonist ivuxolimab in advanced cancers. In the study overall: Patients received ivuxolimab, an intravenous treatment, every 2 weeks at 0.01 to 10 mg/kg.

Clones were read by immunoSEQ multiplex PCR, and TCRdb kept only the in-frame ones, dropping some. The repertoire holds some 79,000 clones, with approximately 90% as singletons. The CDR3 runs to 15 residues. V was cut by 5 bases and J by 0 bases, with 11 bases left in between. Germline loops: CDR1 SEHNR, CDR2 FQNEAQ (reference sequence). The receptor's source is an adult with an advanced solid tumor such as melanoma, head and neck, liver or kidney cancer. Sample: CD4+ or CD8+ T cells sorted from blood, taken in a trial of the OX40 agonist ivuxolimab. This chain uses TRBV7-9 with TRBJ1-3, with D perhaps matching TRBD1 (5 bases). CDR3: CASSPRGFSGNTIYF. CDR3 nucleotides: TGTGCCAGCAGCCCACGGGGCTTCTCTGGAAACACCATATATTTT.